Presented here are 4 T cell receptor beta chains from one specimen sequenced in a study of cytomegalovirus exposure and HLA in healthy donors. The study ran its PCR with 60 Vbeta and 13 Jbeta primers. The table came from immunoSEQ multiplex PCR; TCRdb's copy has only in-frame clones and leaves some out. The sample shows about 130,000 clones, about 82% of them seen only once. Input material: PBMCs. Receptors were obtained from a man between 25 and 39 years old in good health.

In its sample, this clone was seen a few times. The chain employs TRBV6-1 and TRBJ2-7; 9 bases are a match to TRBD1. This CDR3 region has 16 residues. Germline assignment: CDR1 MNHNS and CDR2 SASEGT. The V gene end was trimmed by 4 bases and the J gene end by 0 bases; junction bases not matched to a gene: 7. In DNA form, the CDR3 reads TGTGCCAGCAGTGTTGATACAGGGGGCAACTCCTACGAGCAGTACTTC. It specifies CASSVDTGGNSYEQYF.

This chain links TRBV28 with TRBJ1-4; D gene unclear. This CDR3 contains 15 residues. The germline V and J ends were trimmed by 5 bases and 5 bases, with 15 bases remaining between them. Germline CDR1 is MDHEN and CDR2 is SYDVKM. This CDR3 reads CASSRPRTANEKLFF. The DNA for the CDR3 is TGTGCCAGCAGTCGCCCCAGGACTGCAAATGAAAAACTGTTTTTT.

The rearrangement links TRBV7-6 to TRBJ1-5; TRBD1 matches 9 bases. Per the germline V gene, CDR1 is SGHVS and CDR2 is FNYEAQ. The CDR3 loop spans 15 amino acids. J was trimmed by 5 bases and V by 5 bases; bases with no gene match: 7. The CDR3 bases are TGTGCCAGCAGCCGAACAGGGGGCGCCGATCAGCCCCAGCATTTT. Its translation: CASSRTGGADQPQHF.

The CDR3, as DNA: TGTGCCAGCAGCCGCCCGGGAGCGGCCCCCGGGGAGCTGTTTTTT. It encodes CASSRPGAAPGELFF. This chain uses TRBV5-6 with TRBJ2-2; tentative D call: TRBD2 (6 bases). CDR1 is SGHDT, CDR2 YYEEEE, per germline. The CDR3 runs 15 residues. Trimming removed 4 bases at V and 6 bases at J, with 16 bases between.